Sequencing of this T cell receptor (beta chain) was carried out in a study of sequential checkpoint blockade in melanoma. Specified treatment: randomized to nivolumab then ipilimumab (arm A) or the reverse (arm B). Clones were sequenced by immunoSEQ multiplex PCR, and TCRdb holds only the in-frame ones, with some missing. The sample includes fewer than 15,000 clones, 82% seen only once; the top ten take 27%. The germline V gene has CDR1 LGHNT and CDR2 FRNRAP. Trimming took off 6 bases at V and 7 bases at J, with 15 bases between the two ends. The CDR3 consists of 13 residues. The origin of this receptor is a human donor with melanoma. Sequencing was performed on CD8+ T cells sorted from blood (inferred from file names), taken from a patient given nivolumab and ipilimumab in sequence. The V call is TRBV12-5, the J call TRBJ1-2, with D possibly TRBD1 on 5 matching bases. CDR3 in DNA: TGTGCTAGTGGCTCACTAGGGGAGGGTGGCTACACCTTC. Residues: CASGSLGEGGYTF.